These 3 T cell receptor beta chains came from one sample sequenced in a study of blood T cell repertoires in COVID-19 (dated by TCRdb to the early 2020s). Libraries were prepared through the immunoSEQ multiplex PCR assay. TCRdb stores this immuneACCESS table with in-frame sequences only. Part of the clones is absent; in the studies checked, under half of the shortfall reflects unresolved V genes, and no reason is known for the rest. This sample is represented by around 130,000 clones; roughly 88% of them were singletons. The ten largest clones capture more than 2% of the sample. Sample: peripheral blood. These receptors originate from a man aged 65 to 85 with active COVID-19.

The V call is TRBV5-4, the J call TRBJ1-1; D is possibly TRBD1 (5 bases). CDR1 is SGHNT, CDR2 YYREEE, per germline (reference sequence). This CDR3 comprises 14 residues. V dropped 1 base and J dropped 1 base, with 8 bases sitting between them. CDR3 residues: CASSLRDWNTEAFF. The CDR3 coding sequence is TGTGCCAGCAGCTTGAGGGACTGGAACACTGAAGCTTTCTTT.

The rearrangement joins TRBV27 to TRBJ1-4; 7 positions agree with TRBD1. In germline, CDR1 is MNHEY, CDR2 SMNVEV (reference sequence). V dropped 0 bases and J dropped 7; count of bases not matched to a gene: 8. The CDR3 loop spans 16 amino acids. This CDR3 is CASSLSAGQVGEKLFF. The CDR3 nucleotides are TGTGCCAGCAGTTTATCGGCCGGACAGGTTGGTGAAAAACTGTTTTTT.

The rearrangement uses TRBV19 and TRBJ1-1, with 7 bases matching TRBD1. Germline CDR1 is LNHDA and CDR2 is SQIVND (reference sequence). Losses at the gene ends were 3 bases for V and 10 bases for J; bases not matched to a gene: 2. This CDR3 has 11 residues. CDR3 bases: TGTGCCAGTAGTATCCCAGGGGGAGCTTTCTTT. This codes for CASSIPGGAFF.